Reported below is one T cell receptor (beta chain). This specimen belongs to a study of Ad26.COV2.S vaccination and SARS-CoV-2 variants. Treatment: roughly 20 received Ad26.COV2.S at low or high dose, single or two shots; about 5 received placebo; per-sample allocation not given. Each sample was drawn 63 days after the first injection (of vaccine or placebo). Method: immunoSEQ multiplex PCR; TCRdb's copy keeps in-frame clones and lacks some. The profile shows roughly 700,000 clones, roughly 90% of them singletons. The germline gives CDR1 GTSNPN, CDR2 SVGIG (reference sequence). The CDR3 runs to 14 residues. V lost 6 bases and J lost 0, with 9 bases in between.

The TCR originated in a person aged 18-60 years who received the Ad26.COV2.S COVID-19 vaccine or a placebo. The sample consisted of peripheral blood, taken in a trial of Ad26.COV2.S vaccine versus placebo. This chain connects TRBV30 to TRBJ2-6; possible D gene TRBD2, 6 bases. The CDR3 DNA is TGTGCCTGTATCGGGGGCTCTGGGGCCAACGTCCTGACTTTC. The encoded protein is CACIGGSGANVLTF.